This passage covers 8 T cell receptor beta chains from one sample sequenced in a study of T cells in Graves' hyperthyroidism and ophthalmopathy. Amplification yielded TCR beta CDR3 regions, with RNA transcripts as the source. RT-PCR in the first round (using the HTBI primer set) targeted the TCR CDR3. TCRdb fed the multiplex PCR reads into MiXCR, producing one record per CDR3 protein. The table shows a few hundred thousand distinct CDR3 sequences, with just over 45% occurring only once. Sequencing input: peripheral blood or thyroid tissue (not recorded which). The receptors come from a woman aged 18-29 years with Graves' hyperthyroidism.

The table lists this clonotype with many counts. V gene TRBV6-2 or TRBV6-3 combines with J gene TRBJ1-2; D gene ambiguous. Trimming shortened V by 7 bases and J by 2 bases, and 11 bases separated the two germline ends. The CDR3 spans 13 residues. Germline CDR1 is MNHEY and CDR2 is SVGEGT. CDR3 in DNA: TGTGCCAGCACCTGGTGGGTGAACTATGGCTACACCTTC. Translating it yields CASTWWVNYGYTF.

This clonotype was observed at least ten times. The chain uses TRBV2 and TRBJ2-5, with 13 bases identical to TRBD2. Losses at the gene ends were 6 bases for V and 2 bases for J; bases not matched to a gene: 3. The CDR3 totals 15 residues. Germline lookup yields CDR1 SNHLY and CDR2 FYNNEI. CDR3 nucleotide sequence: TGTGCCAGCAGCTCGGGACTAGCGGGGCAAGAGACCCAGTACTTC. This gives the protein CASSSGLAGQETQYF.

The V gene is TRBV7-2, the J gene TRBJ2-5; 7 positions match TRBD2. The CDR3 runs to 15 residues. The germline V gene encodes CDR1 SGHTA and CDR2 FQGNSA. V lost 7 bases, J lost 3 bases, and 11 bases stayed unmatched. CDR3 region: CASTWQVREEETQYF. CDR3 nucleotide sequence: TGTGCCAGCACCTGGCAGGTCCGGGAGGAAGAGACCCAGTACTTC.

This clonotype was picked up many times. The chain joins TRBV19 to TRBJ2-5; 7 positions agree with TRBD2. The ends lost 4 bases at V and 5 bases at J; junction bases unmatched: 4. CDR1 and CDR2 from the germline V gene are LNHDA and SQIVND (reference sequence). CDR3 size: 13 residues. This CDR3 reads CASSTGGSETQYF. In DNA, the CDR3 is TGTGCCAGTAGTACCGGGGGGTCGGAGACCCAGTACTTC.

In this sample, this clonotype turned up many times. This chain uses TRBV9 with TRBJ2-2, with 9 bases that match TRBD1. This CDR3 has 16 residues. V gave up 3 bases and J gave up 2 bases; unmatched junction bases: 5. Germline V gene lookup returns CDR1 SGDLS and CDR2 YYNGEE. The CDR3 region has the DNA TGTGCCAGCAGCGAGAACAGGGGGCGTAACACCGGGGAGCTGTTTTTT. Protein: CASSENRGRNTGELFF. The variable domain in full, completed from reference TRBV9 and TRBJ2-2, reads DSGVTQTPKHLITATGQRVTLRCSPRSGDLSVYWYQQSLDQGLQFLIQYYNGEERAKGNILERFSAQQFPDLHSELNLSSLELGDSALYFCASSENRGRNTGELFFGEGSRLTVL.

In this sample, this clonotype turned up many times. The genes are TRBV7-8 and TRBJ1-1; D remains unclear. The V end lost 1 base, the J end lost 0 bases, and 9 bases lay between the germline ends. Per the germline V gene, CDR1 is SGHVS and CDR2 is FQNEAQ. CDR3 length: 15 residues. The CDR3 reads CASSLGNYMNTEAFF. The CDR3 region has the DNA TGTGCCAGCAGCTTAGGGAACTACATGAACACTGAAGCTTTCTTT.

The chain joins TRBV19 to TRBJ1-2; TRBD1 aligns across 8 bases. This CDR3 has 15 amino acids. CDR1 is LNHDA, CDR2 SQIVND, per germline (reference sequence). V shed 5 bases and J 3 bases; nucleotides not matched to a gene: 8. As DNA, the CDR3 is TGTGCCAGTAGTCCTCGACAGGGGAGTGACTATGGCTACACCTTC. Its translation is CASSPRQGSDYGYTF. The full variable domain, completed using reference TRBV19 and TRBJ1-2, is DGGITQSPKYLFRKEGQNVTLSCEQNLNHDAMYWYRQDPGQGLRLIYYSQIVNDFQKGDIAEGYSVSREKKESFPLTVTSAQKNPTAFYLCASSPRQGSDYGYTFGSGTRLTVV.

This clonotype has a handful of counts. The genes are TRBV7-9 and TRBJ2-4, with 7 nucleotides matching TRBD1. The CDR3 totals 17 residues. With 5 bases clipped from V and 0 bases from J, the junction kept 10 bases outside the gene matches. Germline V CDR1 and CDR2: SEHNR, FQNEAQ (reference sequence). Written as DNA, the CDR3 is TGTGCCAGCAGCCAGGGGACAGATGGAAAAGCCAAAAACATTCAGTACTTC. Translated: CASSQGTDGKAKNIQYF.